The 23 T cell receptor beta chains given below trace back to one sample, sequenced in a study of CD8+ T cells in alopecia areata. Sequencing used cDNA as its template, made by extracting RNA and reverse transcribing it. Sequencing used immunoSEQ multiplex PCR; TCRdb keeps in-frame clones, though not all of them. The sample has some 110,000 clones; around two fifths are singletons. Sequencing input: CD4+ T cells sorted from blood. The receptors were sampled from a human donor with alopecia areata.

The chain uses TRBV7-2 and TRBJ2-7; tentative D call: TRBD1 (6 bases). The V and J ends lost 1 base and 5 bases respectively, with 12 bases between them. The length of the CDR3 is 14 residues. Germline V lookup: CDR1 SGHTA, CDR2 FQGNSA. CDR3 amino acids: CASSLDWTEDEQYF. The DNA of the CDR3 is TGTGCCAGCAGCTTAGATTGGACAGAAGACGAGCAGTACTTC.

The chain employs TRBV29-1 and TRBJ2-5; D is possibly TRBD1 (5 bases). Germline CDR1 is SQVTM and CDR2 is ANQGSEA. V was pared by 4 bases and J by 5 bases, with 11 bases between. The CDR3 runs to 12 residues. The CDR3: CSVAGARETQYF. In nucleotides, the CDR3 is TGCAGCGTTGCTGGGGCTCGGGAGACCCAGTACTTC.

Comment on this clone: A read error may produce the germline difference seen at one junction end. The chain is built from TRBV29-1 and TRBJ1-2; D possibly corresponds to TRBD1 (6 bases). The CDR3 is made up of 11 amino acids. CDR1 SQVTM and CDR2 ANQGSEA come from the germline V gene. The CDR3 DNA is TGCAGGGTTGGGGGGGCCGCTGGCTACACCTTC. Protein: CRVGGAAGYTF.

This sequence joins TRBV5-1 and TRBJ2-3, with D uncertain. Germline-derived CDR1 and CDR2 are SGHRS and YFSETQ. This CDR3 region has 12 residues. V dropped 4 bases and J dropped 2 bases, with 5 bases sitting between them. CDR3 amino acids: CASSPNTDTQYF. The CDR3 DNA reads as TGCGCCAGCAGCCCTAACACAGATACGCAGTATTTT.

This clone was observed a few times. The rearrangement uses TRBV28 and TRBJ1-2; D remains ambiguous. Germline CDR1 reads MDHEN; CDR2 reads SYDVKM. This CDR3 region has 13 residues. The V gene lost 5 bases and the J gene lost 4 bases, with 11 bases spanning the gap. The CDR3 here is CASSAGQTYGYTF. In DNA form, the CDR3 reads TGTGCCAGCAGTGCGGGCCAGACCTATGGCTACACCTTC.

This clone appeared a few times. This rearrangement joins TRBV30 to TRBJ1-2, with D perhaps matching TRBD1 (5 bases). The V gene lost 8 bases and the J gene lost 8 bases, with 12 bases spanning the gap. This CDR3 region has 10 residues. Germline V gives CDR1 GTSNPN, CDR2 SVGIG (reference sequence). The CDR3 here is CAHWGGGYTF. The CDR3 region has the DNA TGTGCCCATTGGGGCGGAGGCTACACCTTC.

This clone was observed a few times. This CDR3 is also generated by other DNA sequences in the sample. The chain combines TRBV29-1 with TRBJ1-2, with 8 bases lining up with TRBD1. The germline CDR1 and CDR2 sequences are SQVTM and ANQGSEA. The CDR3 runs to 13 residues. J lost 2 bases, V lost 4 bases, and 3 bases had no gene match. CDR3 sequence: CSVGGQANYGYTF. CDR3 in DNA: TGCAGCGTTGGGGGACAGGCCAACTATGGCTACACCTTC.

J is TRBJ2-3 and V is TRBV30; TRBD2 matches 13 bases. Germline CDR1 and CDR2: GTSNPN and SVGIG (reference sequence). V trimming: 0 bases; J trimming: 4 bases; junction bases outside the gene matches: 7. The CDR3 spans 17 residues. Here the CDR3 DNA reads TGTGCCTGGAGTGTACGGCGGACTAGCGGGAGACCAGATACGCAGTATTTT. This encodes CAWSVRRTSGRPDTQYF.

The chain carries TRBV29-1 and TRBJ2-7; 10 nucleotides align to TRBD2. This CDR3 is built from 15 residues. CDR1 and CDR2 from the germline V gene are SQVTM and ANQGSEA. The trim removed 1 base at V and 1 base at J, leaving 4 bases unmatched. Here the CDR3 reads CSVEAPLAGSYEQYF. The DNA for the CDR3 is TGCAGCGTTGAAGCCCCACTAGCGGGATCCTACGAGCAGTACTTC.

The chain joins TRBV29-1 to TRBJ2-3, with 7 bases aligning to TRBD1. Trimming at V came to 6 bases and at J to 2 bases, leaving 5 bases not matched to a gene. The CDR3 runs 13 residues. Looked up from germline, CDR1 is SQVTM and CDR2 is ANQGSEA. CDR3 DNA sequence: TGCAGCGTCGGACAGGTCGTCACAGATACGCAGTATTTT. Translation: CSVGQVVTDTQYF.

In nucleotides, the CDR3 is TGCGCCAGCAGCCAAGATATGGGGGGCGCATACTATGGCTACACCTTC. Translation: CASSQDMGGAYYGYTF. The J gene is TRBJ1-2, the V gene TRBV4-3, with a tentative D call TRBD1 (6 bases). V was shortened by 0 bases and J by 3 bases, with 14 bases between the two germline ends. The CDR3 is made up of 16 amino acids. Germline-derived CDR1 and CDR2 are LGHNA and YSLEER.

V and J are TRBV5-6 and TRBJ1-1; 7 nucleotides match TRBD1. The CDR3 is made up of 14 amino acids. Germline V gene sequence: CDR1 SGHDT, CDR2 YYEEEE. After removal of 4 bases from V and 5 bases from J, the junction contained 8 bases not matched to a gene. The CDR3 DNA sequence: TGTGCCAGCAGCCACCGGGACAGAAGGACTGAAGCTTTCTTT. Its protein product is CASSHRDRRTEAFF.

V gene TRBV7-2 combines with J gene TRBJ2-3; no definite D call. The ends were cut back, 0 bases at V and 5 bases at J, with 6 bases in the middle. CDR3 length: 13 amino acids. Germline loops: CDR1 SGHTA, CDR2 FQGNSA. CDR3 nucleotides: TGTGCCAGCAGCTTAGCGGTACTAGATACGCAGTATTTT. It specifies CASSLAVLDTQYF.

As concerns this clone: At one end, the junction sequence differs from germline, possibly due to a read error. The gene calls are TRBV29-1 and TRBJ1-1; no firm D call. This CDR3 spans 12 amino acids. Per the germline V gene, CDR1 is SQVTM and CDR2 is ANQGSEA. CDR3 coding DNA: TGCAGCGCTGAATGGGTGAACACTGAAGCTTTCTTT. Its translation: CSAEWVNTEAFF.

CDR3 DNA: TGTGCCAGCAGCCAAGATCTCAGGGTCCAAGAGACCCAGTACTTC. Protein product: CASSQDLRVQETQYF. This rearrangement joins TRBV14 to TRBJ2-5, with D perhaps matching TRBD1 (5 bases). The CDR3 is 15 residues long. Germline V CDR1 and CDR2: SGHDN, FVKESK. V was shortened by 0 bases and J by 1 base, with 9 bases between the two germline ends. Combining the CDR3 with reference TRBV14 and TRBJ2-5 gives the whole variable domain EAGVTQFPSHSVIEKGQTVTLRCDPISGHDNLYWYRRVMGKEIKFLLHFVKESKQDESGMPNNRFLAERTGGTYSTLKVQPAELEDSGVYFCASSQDLRVQETQYFGPGTRLLVL.

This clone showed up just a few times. CDR3 DNA sequence: TGCAGCGTTGTTTCGCAGGGAGGAACTGAAGCTTTCTTT. Amino acid sequence: CSVVSQGGTEAFF. This chain links TRBV29-1 with TRBJ1-1, with D possibly TRBD1 on 5 matching bases. Trimming took 4 bases from V and 5 from J, leaving 14 bases between them. Germline lookup yields CDR1 SQVTM and CDR2 ANQGSEA. The CDR3 length is 13 residues.

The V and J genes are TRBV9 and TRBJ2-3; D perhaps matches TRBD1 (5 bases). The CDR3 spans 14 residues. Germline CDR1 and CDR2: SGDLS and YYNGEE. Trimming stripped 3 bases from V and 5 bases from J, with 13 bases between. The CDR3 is CASSAQGSGDTQYF. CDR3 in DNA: TGTGCCAGCAGCGCCCAGGGTTCGGGAGATACGCAGTATTTT.

CDR3 sequence reads: CASSSGIPYEQYF. CDR3 in DNA: TGTGCCAGTAGTTCCGGGATACCCTACGAGCAGTACTTC. The chain joins TRBV19 to TRBJ2-7; a weak D match, TRBD2 (5 bases). There are 13 residues in the CDR3. V was trimmed by 5 bases and J by 2 bases, leaving 10 bases between them. Germline V lookup: CDR1 LNHDA, CDR2 SQIVND (reference sequence).

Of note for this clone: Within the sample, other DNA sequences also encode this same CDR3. In DNA, the CDR3 is TGTGCCAGCAGCTTGACCGAGCAAGAGACCCAGTACTTC. It is translated as CASSLTEQETQYF. The chain has TRBV5-4 and TRBJ2-5; D gene unclear. The CDR3 spans 13 residues. In germline, CDR1 is SGHNT, CDR2 YYREEE (reference sequence). Trimming left V 1 base short and J 2 bases short, with 6 bases between. The full variable domain, with the rest looked up from reference TRBV5-4 and TRBJ2-5, is ETGVTQSPTHLIKTRGQQVTLRCSSQSGHNTVSWYQQALGQGPQFIFQYYREEENGRGNFPPRFSGLQFPNYSSELNVNALELDDSALYLCASSLTEQETQYFGPGTRLLVL.

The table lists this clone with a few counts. The chain's CDR3 is CATCGRPSNEQFF. Here the CDR3 DNA reads TGTGCCACCTGCGGAAGGCCATCCAATGAGCAGTTCTTC. The rearrangement joins TRBV28 to TRBJ2-1; no definite D call. The CDR3 consists of 13 residues. V was shortened by 10 bases and J by 6 bases, with 16 bases between the two germline ends. Germline values: CDR1 MDHEN, CDR2 SYDVKM.

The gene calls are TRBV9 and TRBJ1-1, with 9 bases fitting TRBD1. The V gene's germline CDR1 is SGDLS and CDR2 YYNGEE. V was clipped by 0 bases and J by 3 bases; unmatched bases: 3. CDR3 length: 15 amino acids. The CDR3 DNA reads TGTGCCAGCAGCGTAGAGGGACAGGGCTACACTGAAGCTTTCTTT. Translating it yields CASSVEGQGYTEAFF.

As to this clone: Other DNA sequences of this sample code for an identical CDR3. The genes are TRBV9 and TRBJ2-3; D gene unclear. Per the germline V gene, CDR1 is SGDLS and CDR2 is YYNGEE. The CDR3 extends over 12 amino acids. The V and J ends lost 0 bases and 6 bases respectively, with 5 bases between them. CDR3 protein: CASSVERDTQYF. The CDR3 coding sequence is TGTGCCAGCAGCGTAGAAAGGGATACGCAGTATTTT. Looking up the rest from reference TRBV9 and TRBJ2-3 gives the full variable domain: DSGVTQTPKHLITATGQRVTLRCSPRSGDLSVYWYQQSLDQGLQFLIQYYNGEERAKGNILERFSAQQFPDLHSELNLSSLELGDSALYFCASSVERDTQYFGPGTRLTVL.

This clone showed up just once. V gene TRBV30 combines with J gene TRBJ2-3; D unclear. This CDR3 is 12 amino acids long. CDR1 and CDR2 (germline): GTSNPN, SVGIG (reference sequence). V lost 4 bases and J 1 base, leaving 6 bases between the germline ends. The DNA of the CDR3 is TGTGCCTGGACTGGTGGCACAGATACGCAGTATTTT. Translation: CAWTGGTDTQYF.